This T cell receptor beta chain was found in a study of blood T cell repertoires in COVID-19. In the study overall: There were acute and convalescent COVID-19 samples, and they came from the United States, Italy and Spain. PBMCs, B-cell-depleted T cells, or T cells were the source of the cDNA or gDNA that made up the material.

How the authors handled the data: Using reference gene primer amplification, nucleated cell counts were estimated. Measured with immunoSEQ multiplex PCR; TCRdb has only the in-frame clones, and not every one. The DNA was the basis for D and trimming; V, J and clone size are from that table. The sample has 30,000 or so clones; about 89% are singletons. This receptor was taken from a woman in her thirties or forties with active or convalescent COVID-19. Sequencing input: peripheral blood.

The CDR3 spells CASRHGGQANYGYTF. The DNA of the CDR3 is TGTGCCAGCCGACATGGGGGCCAAGCTAACTATGGCTACACCTTC. V is TRBV19 and J is TRBJ1-2; D possibly corresponds to TRBD1 (6 bases). CDR3 length: 15 residues. V was cut by 9 bases and J by 0 bases, with 17 bases left in between. The germline V gene has CDR1 LNHDA and CDR2 SQIVND (reference sequence).